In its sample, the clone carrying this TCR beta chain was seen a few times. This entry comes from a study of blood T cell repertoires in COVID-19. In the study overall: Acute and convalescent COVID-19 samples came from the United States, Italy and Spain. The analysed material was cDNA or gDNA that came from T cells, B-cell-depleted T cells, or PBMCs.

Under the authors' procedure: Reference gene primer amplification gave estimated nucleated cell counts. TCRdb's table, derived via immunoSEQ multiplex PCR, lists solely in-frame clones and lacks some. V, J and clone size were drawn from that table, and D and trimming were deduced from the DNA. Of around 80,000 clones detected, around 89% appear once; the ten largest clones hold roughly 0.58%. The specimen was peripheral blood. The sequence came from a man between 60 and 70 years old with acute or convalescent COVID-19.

The CDR3 coding sequence is TGTGCCAGCAGTCCCGGGACAGGGACTGGTCCCCAGCATTTT. As protein: CASSPGTGTGPQHF. The rearrangement joins TRBV2 to TRBJ1-5; 9 nucleotides agree with TRBD1. The CDR3 is made up of 14 amino acids. Germline assignment: CDR1 SNHLY and CDR2 FYNNEI. V was clipped by 5 bases and J by 10 bases; unmatched bases: 9.